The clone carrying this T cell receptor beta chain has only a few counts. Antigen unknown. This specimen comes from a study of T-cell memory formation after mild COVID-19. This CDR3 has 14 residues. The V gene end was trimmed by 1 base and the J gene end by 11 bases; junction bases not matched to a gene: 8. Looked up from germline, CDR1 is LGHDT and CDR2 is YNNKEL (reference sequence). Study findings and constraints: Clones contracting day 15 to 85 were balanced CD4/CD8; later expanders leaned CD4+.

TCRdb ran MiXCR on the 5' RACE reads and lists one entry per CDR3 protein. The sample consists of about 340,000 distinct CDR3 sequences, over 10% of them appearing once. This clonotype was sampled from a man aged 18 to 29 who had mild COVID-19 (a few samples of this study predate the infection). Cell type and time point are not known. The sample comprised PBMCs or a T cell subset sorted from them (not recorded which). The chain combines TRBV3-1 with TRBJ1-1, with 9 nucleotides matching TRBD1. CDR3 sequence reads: CASSQAAGQGRAFF. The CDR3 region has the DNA TGTGCCAGCAGCCAAGCTGCGGGACAGGGCCGGGCTTTCTTT.